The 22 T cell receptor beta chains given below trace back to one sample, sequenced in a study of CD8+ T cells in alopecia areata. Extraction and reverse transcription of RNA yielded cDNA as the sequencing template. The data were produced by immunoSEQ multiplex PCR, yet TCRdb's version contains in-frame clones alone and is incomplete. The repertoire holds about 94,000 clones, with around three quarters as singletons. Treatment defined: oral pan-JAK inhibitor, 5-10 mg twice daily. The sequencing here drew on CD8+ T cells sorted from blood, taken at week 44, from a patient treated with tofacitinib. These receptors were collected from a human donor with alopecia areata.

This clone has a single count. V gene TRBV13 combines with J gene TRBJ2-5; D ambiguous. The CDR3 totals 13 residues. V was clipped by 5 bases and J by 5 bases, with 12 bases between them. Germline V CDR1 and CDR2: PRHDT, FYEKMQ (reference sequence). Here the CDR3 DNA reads TGTGCCAGCAGCATGACCCTGGGGGAGACCCAGTACTTC. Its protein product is CASSMTLGETQYF.

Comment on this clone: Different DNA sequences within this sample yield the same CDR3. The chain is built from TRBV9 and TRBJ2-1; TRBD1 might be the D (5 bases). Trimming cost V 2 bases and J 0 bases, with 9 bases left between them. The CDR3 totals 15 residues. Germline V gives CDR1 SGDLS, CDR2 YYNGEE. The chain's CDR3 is CASSVGQSSYNEQFF. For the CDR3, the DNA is TGTGCCAGCAGCGTGGGGCAGTCCTCCTACAATGAGCAGTTCTTC.

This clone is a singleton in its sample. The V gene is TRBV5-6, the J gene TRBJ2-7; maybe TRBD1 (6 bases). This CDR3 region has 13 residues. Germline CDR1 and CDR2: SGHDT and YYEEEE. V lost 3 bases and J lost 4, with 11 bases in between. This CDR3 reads CASSSYRVYEQYF. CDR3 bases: TGTGCCAGCAGCTCATACAGGGTTTACGAGCAGTACTTC. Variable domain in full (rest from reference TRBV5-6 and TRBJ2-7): DAGVTQSPTHLIKTRGQQVTLRCSPKSGHDTVSWYQQALGQGPQFIFQYYEEEERQRGNFPDRFSGHQFPNYSSELNVNALLLGDSALYLCASSSYRVYEQYFGPGTRLTVT.

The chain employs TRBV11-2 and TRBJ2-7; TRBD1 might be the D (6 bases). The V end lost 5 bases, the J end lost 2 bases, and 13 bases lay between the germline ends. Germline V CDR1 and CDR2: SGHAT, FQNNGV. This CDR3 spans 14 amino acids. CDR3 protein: CASSAPGATYEQYF. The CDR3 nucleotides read TGTGCCAGCAGCGCCCCAGGGGCTACCTACGAGCAGTACTTC.

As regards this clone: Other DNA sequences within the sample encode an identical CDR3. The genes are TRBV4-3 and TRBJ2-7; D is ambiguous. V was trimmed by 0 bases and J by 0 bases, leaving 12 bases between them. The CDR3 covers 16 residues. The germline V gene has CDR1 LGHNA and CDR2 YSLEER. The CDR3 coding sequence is TGCGCCAGCAGCCAAGATTACCCGGGTAGCTCCTACGAGCAGTACTTC. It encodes CASSQDYPGSSYEQYF.

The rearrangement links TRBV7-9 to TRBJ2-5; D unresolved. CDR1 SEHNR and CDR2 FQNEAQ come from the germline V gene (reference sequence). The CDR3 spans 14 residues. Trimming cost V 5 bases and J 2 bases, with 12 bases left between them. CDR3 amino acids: CASSRTDTQETQYF. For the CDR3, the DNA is TGTGCCAGCAGCAGGACGGATACTCAAGAGACCCAGTACTTC.

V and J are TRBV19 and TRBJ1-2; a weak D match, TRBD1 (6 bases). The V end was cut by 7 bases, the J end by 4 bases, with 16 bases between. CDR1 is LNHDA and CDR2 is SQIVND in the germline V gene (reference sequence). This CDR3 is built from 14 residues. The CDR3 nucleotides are TGTGCCAGTAACGAAGGGGGGATCGTCTATGGCTACACCTTC. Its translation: CASNEGGIVYGYTF. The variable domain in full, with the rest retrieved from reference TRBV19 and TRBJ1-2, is DGGITQSPKYLFRKEGQNVTLSCEQNLNHDAMYWYRQDPGQGLRLIYYSQIVNDFQKGDIAEGYSVSREKKESFPLTVTSAQKNPTAFYLCASNEGGIVYGYTFGSGTRLTVV.

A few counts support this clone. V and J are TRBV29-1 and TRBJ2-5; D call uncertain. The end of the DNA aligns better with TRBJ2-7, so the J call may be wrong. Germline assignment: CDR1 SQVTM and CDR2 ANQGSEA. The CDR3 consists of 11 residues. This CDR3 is CSVDMQNEQYF. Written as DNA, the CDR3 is TGCAGCGTTGATATGCAGAACGAGCAGTACTTC.

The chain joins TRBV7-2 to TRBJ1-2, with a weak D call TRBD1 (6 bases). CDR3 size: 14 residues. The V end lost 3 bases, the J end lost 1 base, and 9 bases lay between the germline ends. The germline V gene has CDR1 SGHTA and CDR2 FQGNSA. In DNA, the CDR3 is TGTGCCAGCAGCTTCAGGACAGATAACTATGGCTACACCTTC. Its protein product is CASSFRTDNYGYTF.

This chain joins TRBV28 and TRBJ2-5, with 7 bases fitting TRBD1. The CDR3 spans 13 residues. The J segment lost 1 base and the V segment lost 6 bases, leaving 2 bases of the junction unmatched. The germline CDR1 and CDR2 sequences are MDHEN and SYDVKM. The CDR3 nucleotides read TGTGCCAGCAGCCGACAGGGCCAAGAGACCCAGTACTTC. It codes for CASSRQGQETQYF.

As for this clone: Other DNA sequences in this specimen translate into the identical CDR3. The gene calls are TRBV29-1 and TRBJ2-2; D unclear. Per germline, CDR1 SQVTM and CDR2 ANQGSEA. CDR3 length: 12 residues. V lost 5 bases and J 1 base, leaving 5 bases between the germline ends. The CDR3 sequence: CSVLRNTGELFF. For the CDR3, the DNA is TGCAGCGTTCTGAGGAACACCGGGGAGCTGTTTTTT.

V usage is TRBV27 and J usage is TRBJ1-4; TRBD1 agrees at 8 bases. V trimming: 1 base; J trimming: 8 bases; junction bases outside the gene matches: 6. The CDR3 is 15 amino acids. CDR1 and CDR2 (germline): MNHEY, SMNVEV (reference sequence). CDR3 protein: CASSLYAGQGEKLFF. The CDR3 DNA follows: TGTGCCAGCAGTTTATACGCTGGACAGGGCGAAAAACTGTTTTTT.

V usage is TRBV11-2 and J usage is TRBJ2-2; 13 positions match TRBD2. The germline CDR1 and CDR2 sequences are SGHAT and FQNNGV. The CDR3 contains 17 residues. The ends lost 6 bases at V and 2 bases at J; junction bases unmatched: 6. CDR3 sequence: CASSRTSGGSNTGELFF. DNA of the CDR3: TGTGCCAGCAGTCGGACTAGCGGGGGATCAAACACCGGGGAGCTGTTTTTT.

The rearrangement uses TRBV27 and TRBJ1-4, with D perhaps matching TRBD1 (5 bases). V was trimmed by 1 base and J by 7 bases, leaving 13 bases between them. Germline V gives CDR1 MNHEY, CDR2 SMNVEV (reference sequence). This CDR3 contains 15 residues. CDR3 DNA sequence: TGTGCCAGCAGTTTATACGGGGCGCGAGGTGAAAAACTGTTTTTT. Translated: CASSLYGARGEKLFF.

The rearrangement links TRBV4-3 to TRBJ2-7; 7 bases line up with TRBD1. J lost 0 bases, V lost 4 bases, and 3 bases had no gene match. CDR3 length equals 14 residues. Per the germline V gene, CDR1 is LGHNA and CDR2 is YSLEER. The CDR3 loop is CASSPDRSSYEQYF. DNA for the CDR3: TGCGCCAGCAGCCCGGACAGGAGCTCCTACGAGCAGTACTTC.

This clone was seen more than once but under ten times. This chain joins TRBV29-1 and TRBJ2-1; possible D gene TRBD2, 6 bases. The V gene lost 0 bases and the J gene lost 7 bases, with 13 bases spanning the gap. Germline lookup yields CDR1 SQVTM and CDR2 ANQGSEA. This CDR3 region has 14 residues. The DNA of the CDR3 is TGCAGCGTTGAAGATCCGGCAGGGAGGAATGAGCAGTTCTTC. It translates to CSVEDPAGRNEQFF.

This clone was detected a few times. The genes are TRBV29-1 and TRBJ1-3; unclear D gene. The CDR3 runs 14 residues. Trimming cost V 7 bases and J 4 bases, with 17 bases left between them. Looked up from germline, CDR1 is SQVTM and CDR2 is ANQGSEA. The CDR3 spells CSAALTSLGNTIYF. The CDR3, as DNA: TGCAGCGCCGCCCTCACTTCCCTCGGAAACACCATATATTTT.

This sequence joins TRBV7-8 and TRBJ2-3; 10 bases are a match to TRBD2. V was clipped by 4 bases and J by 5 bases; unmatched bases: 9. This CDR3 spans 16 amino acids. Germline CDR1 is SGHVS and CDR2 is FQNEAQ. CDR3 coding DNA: TGTGCCAGCAGCTCGCGGCTAGCGGGGGTCGTAGATACGCAGTATTTT. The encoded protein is CASSSRLAGVVDTQYF.

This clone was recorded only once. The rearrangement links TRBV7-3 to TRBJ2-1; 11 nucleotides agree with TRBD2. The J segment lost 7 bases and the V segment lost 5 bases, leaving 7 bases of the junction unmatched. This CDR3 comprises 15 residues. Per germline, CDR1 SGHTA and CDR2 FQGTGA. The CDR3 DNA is TGTGCCAGCAGCCCCCTAGCGGGGGGAATTAATGAGCAGTTCTTC. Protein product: CASSPLAGGINEQFF. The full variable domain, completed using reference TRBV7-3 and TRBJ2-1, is GAGVSQTPSNKVTEKGKYVELRCDPISGHTALYWYRQSLGQGPEFLIYFQGTGAADDSGLPNDRFFAVRPEGSVSTLKIQRTERGDSAVYLCASSPLAGGINEQFFGPGTRLTVL.

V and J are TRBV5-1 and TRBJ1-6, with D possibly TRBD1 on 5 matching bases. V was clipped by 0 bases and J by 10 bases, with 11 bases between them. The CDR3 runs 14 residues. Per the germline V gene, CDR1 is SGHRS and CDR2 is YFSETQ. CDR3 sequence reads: CASSLESRDSPLHF. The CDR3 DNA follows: TGCGCCAGCAGCTTGGAATCGAGGGACTCACCCCTCCACTTT.

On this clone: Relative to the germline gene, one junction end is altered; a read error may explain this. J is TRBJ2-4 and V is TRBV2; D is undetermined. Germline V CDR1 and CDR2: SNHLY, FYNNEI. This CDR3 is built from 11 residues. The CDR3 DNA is TGTGCCAGCAGTGAAGCGCATCTCGTGGCCTTC. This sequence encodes CASSEAHLVAF.

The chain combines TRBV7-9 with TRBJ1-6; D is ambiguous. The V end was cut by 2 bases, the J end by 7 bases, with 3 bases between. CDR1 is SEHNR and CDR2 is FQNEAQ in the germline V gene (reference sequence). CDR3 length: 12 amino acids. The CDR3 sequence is CASSLPNSPLHF. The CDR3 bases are TGTGCCAGCAGCTTACCCAATTCACCCCTCCACTTT.